This T cell receptor (beta chain) is from a study of T cell responses to AZD1222 COVID-19 vaccine. Turning to this clone: The antigen is unknown.

Points from the study as a whole: Most donors were white British, females outnumbered males, and clonal diversity was possibly underestimated. Baseline serology detected seropositivity in only six AZD1222 recipients. At 160-218 and 743-854, vaccine-associated CD4 TCRs were dominant, and they spanned spike.

The data were produced by immunoSEQ multiplex PCR, yet TCRdb's version contains in-frame clones alone and is incomplete. The table records about 150,000 clones, roughly nine tenths of them present only once. This CDR3 is 17 amino acids long. Trimming took off 4 bases at V and 8 bases at J, with 26 bases between the two ends. Germline lookup yields CDR1 SGDLS and CDR2 YYNGEE. The V gene is TRBV9, the J gene TRBJ2-3, with D tentatively TRBD1 or TRBD2 (5 bases each). The sequence derives from an adult who had recovered from COVID-19. The sample consisted of peripheral blood, taken after recovery from COVID-19. Here the CDR3 reads CASSIEGVGLTGVTQYF. In DNA form, the CDR3 reads TGTGCCAGCAGCATAGAAGGGGTAGGGCTAACCGGGGTTACGCAGTATTTT. The full variable domain, rest sourced from reference TRBV9 and TRBJ2-3, is DSGVTQTPKHLITATGQRVTLRCSPRSGDLSVYWYQQSLDQGLQFLIQYYNGEERAKGNILERFSAQQFPDLHSELNLSSLELGDSALYFCASSIEGVGLTGVTQYFGPGTRLTVL.